This record looks at one T cell receptor (beta chain) sequence and its context. These data belong to a study of control samples from healthy donors and cancer patients. The length of the CDR3 is 18 residues. V shed 3 bases, J shed 1 base, and the junction held 13 bases outside the gene matches. Per germline, CDR1 KGHSH and CDR2 LQKENI. Sequencing used immunoSEQ multiplex PCR; TCRdb keeps in-frame clones, though not all of them. Of some 120,000 clones in the sample, around 91% were seen once. The clonotype was recovered from a woman between 50 and 59 years old with colorectal cancer. Specimen: PBMCs. The rearrangement joins TRBV18 to TRBJ1-1; 8 bases map to TRBD1. The DNA for the CDR3 is TGTGCCAGCTCACCTTCGGGGACAGGCATCCCGGGGAACACTGAAGCTTTCTTT. Translation: CASSPSGTGIPGNTEAFF.